This note documents a single TCR beta chain sequence. Its antigen is not known. This sample stems from a study of CD8 T cells in Susac syndrome. Multiple sclerosis controls were treatment-naive patients with stable or active relapsing-remitting disease. The CD8+ and CD4+ T cells were negatively isolated, with the TEMRA cells enriched by FACS. Germline V CDR1 and CDR2: SNHLY, FYNNEI. V lost 0 bases, J lost 3 bases, and 10 bases stayed unmatched. The CDR3 spans 18 residues. Study results and limitations: Acknowledgment was made by the study that its TCR sequencing and HLA analysis involved a relatively small number of individuals.

Reverse transcription used about 0.45 to 1 ug RNA and random hexamers. Amplification of TCR beta CDR3 used immunoSEQ multiplex PCR across 54 Vbeta and 13 Jbeta. TCRdb itself ran the immunoSEQ multiplex PCR reads through MiXCR, one entry per CDR3 protein. Counted here are some 150,000 distinct CDR3 sequences, just under 97% occurring once; the ten biggest clones make up roughly 0.16%. The sample was CD8+ T cells from PBMCs. The TCR was taken from a human donor with multiple sclerosis. The V gene is TRBV2, the J gene TRBJ2-3, with 9 bases that match TRBD2. The CDR3 DNA is TGTGCCAGCAGTGAAGCAAACTTAGCGGGGGATTGGACAGATACGCAGTATTTT. Encoded protein: CASSEANLAGDWTDTQYF. Using reference TRBV2 and TRBJ2-3 for the parts outside the CDR3, the full variable domain is EPEVTQTPSHQVTQMGQEVILRCVPISNHLYFYWYRQILGQKVEFLVSFYNNEISEKSEIFDDQFSVERPDGSNFTLKIRSTKLEDSAMYFCASSEANLAGDWTDTQYFGPGTRLTVL.